This T cell receptor beta chain was recorded in a study of blood T cell repertoires in COVID-19. Overall study: COVID-19 samples collected from the United States, Italy and Spain covered acute and convalescent phases. T cells, B-cell-depleted T cells, or PBMCs supplied cDNA or gDNA.

In the original processing: Reference gene primer amplification gave estimated nucleated cell counts. Repertoires were generated with immunoSEQ multiplex PCR, while TCRdb's copy carries only in-frame clones and drops some. The V and J calls and the clone size are those of that table, but D and trimming were determined from the DNA. The data contain more than 200,000 clones, more than 65% of them singletons. The table lists this clone with a few counts. Per germline, CDR1 SEHNR and CDR2 FQNEAQ (reference sequence). V lost 1 base, J lost 2 bases, and 5 bases lay in between. The CDR3 is 13 residues long.

The chain carries TRBV7-9 and TRBJ1-2; no clear D gene. Sequencing used peripheral blood. The receptor's source is a woman between 40 and 50 years old with active or convalescent COVID-19. CDR3 residues: CASSLGRNYGYTF. The CDR3 DNA sequence: TGTGCCAGCAGCTTAGGCAGAAACTATGGCTACACCTTC. The whole variable domain, filled in from reference TRBV7-9 and TRBJ1-2, reads DTGVSQNPRHKITKRGQNVTFRCDPISEHNRLYWYRQTLGQGPEFLTYFQNEAQLEKSRLLSDRFSAERPKGSFSTLEIQRTEQGDSAMYLCASSLGRNYGYTFGSGTRLTVV.